A selection of T cell receptor beta chains follows, all from one sample in a study of post-analysis software for immune sequencing data. TCRdb analysed the PCR reads with MiXCR anew, one entry per CDR3 protein. The repertoire has about 160,000 distinct CDR3 sequences, about 37% of them found once; the top ten carry about 26%. This specimen was blood, taken after autologous hematopoietic stem cell transplantation. The receptors were sampled from a girl between 5 and 17 years old with multiple sclerosis. Each CDR3 is given without its conserved first and last residue.

j_call: .; v_call: TRBV20-1; cdr3_length: 13; cdr3_aa: SASLALSSYNEQY
j_call: TRBJ2-7; v_call: TRBV28; cdr3_length: 13; cdr3_aa: ASSSYAGGPGEQY
j_call: TRBJ2-5; v_call: TRBV7-9; cdr3_length: 11; cdr3_aa: ASSLEGKETQY
j_call: TRBJ2-1; v_call: TRBV2; cdr3_length: 14; cdr3_aa: ASREQPHERYNEQF
j_call: TRBJ1-6; v_call: TRBV15; cdr3_length: 14; cdr3_aa: ATSRDIRDSYSPLH
j_call: TRBJ2-3; v_call: TRBV9; cdr3_length: 15; cdr3_aa: ASSVSASGRDTDTQY
j_call: TRBJ1-2; v_call: TRBV7-9; cdr3_length: 12; cdr3_aa: ASSFLQGSYGYT
j_call: TRBJ2-1; v_call: TRBV20-1; cdr3_length: 15; cdr3_aa: GAPTGTSGGSYNEQF
j_call: TRBJ2-1; v_call: TRBV7-3; cdr3_length: 15; cdr3_aa: ASSRLGGQAAYNEQF
j_call: TRBJ1-4; v_call: TRBV9; cdr3_length: 12; cdr3_aa: ASSAGPGSEKLF
j_call: .; v_call: TRBV7-9; cdr3_length: 13; cdr3_aa: ASSNRAGYQETQF
j_call: TRBJ1-2; v_call: TRBV6-5; cdr3_length: 11; cdr3_aa: ASSYSQNNGYT
j_call: TRBJ2-5; v_call: TRBV29-1; cdr3_length: 9; cdr3_aa: SVERQGTQY
j_call: TRBJ2-3; v_call: TRBV20-1; cdr3_length: 13; cdr3_aa: SAKPNPTGTDTQY
j_call: TRBJ2-1; v_call: TRBV7-8; cdr3_length: 13; cdr3_aa: ASTPTLGARNEQF
j_call: TRBJ1-2; v_call: TRBV29-1; cdr3_length: 11; cdr3_aa: SVEGQGYYGYT
j_call: TRBJ2-6; v_call: TRBV4-1; cdr3_length: 14; cdr3_aa: VSSQETGGGANVRT
j_call: TRBJ2-3; v_call: TRBV29-1; cdr3_length: 13; cdr3_aa: SVEDRTHLTDTQY
j_call: TRBJ2-1; v_call: TRBV20-1; cdr3_length: 12; cdr3_aa: SAKTSGSYNEQF
j_call: TRBJ2-1; v_call: TRBV9; cdr3_length: 13; cdr3_aa: ASSSSGTSTNEQF
j_call: TRBJ1-1; v_call: TRBV5-1; cdr3_length: 12; cdr3_aa: ASSVQGGNTEAF
j_call: TRBJ2-3; v_call: TRBV18; cdr3_length: 12; cdr3_aa: ASSPGTQADTQY